This entry features one T cell receptor beta chain sequence. Its antigen is not identified. These data originate in a study of cytomegalovirus exposure and HLA in healthy donors. Findings of the study overall: Trimming of TCR beta V- and J-genes showed a link, identified in a later analysis, to a missense DCLRE1C variant. HLA-A and HLA-B allele assignments for most subjects were reportedly predicted accurately using TCR beta sequences.

The CDR3 totals 15 residues. The V segment lost 4 bases and the J segment 7 bases; nucleotides outside the gene matches: 12. In germline, CDR1 is SGHKS, CDR2 YYEKEE (reference sequence). Use of 60 Vbeta and 13 Jbeta primers characterized the PCR. Repertoires were generated with immunoSEQ multiplex PCR, while TCRdb's copy carries only in-frame clones and drops some. The sample has under 150,000 clones; approximately 80% are singletons. This chain joins TRBV5-5 and TRBJ2-7; 9 bases are shared with TRBD2. Sequencing used PBMCs. The receptor was derived from a woman younger than 45 in good health and CMV-seronegative. The CDR3 DNA follows: TGTGCCAGCAGCCTATCGGCGGGAGGGGAATGGGAGCAGTACTTC. Its protein product is CASSLSAGGEWEQYF.